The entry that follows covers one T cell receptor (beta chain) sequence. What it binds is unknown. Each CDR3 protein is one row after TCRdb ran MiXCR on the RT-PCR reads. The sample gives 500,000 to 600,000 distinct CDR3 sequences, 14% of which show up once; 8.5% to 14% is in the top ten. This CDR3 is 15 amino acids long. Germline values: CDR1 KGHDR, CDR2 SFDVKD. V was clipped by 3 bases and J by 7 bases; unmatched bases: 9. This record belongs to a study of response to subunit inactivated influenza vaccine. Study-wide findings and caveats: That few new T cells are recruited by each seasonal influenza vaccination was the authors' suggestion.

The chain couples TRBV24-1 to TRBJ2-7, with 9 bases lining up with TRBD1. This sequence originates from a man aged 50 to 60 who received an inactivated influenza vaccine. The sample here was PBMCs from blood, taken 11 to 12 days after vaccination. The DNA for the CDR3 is TGTGCCACCAGTGATCCCGGGACAGGGAGCGAAGAGCAGTACTTC. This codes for CATSDPGTGSEEQYF.